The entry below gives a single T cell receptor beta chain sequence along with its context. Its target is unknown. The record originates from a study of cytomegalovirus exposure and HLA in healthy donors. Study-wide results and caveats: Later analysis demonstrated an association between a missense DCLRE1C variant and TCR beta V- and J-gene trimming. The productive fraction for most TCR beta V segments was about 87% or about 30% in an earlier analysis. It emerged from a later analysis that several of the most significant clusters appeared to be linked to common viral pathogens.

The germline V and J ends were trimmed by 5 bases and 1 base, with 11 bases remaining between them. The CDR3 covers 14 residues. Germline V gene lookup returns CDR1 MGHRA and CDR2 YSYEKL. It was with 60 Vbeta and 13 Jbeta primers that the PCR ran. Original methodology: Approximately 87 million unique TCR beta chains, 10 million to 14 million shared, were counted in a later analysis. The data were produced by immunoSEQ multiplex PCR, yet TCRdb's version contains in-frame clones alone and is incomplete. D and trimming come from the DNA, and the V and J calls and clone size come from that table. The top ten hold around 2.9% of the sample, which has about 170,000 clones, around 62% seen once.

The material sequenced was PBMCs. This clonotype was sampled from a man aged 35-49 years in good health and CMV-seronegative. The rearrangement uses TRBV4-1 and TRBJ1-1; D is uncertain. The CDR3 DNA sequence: TGCGCCAGCAGCTCTTGGACTGGGAACACTGAAGCTTTCTTT. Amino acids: CASSSWTGNTEAFF.